Here is one T cell receptor beta chain with its context. This clonotype occurred many times. The clone's antigen remains unknown. No base qualities exist here, and no much larger clone lies one base off it. The data stem from a study of neurological immune-mediated disorders (dated by TCRdb to about 2019). Some background on the complete study: Among the roughly 35 multiple sclerosis patients, approximately 31 had relapsing-remitting MS and 3 had secondary progressive MS. Peripheral blood TCR-beta repertoires from patients with HTLV-I-associated myelopathy (HAM/TSP), patients with multiple sclerosis, and healthy controls were compared in the study using UMI-based sequencing. Alongside PBMC samples, the set of some 98 TCR-beta libraries contained longitudinal samples, technical triplicates, and paired CD4+ and CD8+ T-cell subsets that had been sorted. The cohort comprised 68 subjects: approximately 15 HAM/TSP patients, 35 or so multiple sclerosis patients and around 20 healthy controls.

Libraries from unsorted PBMCs were made from 2 million PBMCs kept in RNAlater at -80 degrees C until RNA extraction. The multiple sclerosis patients were enrolled in a US clinical protocol that used magnetic resonance imaging to evaluate disease progression. PBMCs were separated from peripheral blood using Ficoll-Hypaque density gradient centrifugation and then cryopreserved in liquid nitrogen. General findings and caveats noted by the study authors: TCR clonal expansion was highest in HAM/TSP patients and lowest in MS patients, with MS patients falling below even healthy controls. No identical CDR3 amino acid sequences were found to be shared among expanded clones across subjects, suggesting that TCR-beta repertoires were private in all groups. In phylogenetic analysis, the repertoires of 18 of 34 MS patients grouped into a cluster of related CDR3 sequences, which suggests a possible signature at the repertoire level. No association of the MS cluster with clinical or MRI features was observed, and the need for larger cohorts was stated by the authors.

The germline V gene supplies CDR1 SGHTA and CDR2 FQGNSA. Including cysteine and phenylalanine, the CDR3 has 13 amino acids. Only CDR3 DNA remains: 39 bases, in frame from the first base. Trimming costs V 6 bases and J 0 bases, and their ends lie 9 bases apart. cDNA was synthesized by template-switch 5'RACE using a primer with a 10-nucleotide random unique molecular identifier that tagged each TCR transcript. Every sequencing run covered 15-18 subjects and yielded more than 200 million TCR-beta sequences. Total RNA was extracted with the RNeasy kit. TCR-beta VDJ regions were amplified with primers for the TCR constant region and the 5'RACE anchor, using the KAPA Real-time Library Amplification kit. A first PCR added sample indexes and Illumina adaptors, and a second PCR then raised library yield. The roughly 650 bp TCR product was size-selected on a 2% E-gel SizeSelection system after Ampure bead purification. Library quality was checked on a Bioanalyzer, concentration was measured with Qubit, and libraries were quantified with the Kapa Library Quantification kit before pooling. An Illumina HiSeq 2500 sequenced the libraries paired-end 2 x 150 bp. To increase sequence diversity, roughly 24-32% phiX was spiked into each library pool. The original methods were these. Quality-filtered reads were processed with the UMI-based MiGEC pipeline, and over 80% of raw TCR sequences were removed by the MiGEC pipeline during error correction. VDJ genes were aligned to IMGT germline references, and each clonotype was defined by a unique CDR3 amino acid sequence together with V-J genes. VDJtools evaluated clonal expansion, Shannon diversity and CDR3 relatedness (CalcPairwiseDistances, ClusterSamples); CLCbio workbench built phylogenetic trees. Using coefficient-of-variation modelling across technical triplicates, the study counted a clone as expanded if it had at least 8 unique UMIs. Starting from the raw public reads, TCRdb applied fastp trimming at Q25, assembled clones with MiXCR and retained in-frame beta chains. Each record represents a unique CDR3 protein, reported with the most common genes and DNA among its rows. In this record, the V and J calls reflect TCRdb's handling and not the investigators' own analysis. Recorded for this sample are 50,000 to 65,000 distinct CDR3 sequences; roughly 3.5% of them occurred a single time. Less than 2% of the sample goes to the ten largest clones.

The sequence is built from TRBV7-2 and TRBJ2-7; the D gene is unclear. This TCR came from a man aged 30 to 45 with multiple sclerosis. The material sequenced was PBMCs. The nucleotide sequence is given as TGTGCCAGCAGACGGACGAGCTCCTACGAGCAGTACTTC. Translated, it gives CASRRTSSYEQYF.